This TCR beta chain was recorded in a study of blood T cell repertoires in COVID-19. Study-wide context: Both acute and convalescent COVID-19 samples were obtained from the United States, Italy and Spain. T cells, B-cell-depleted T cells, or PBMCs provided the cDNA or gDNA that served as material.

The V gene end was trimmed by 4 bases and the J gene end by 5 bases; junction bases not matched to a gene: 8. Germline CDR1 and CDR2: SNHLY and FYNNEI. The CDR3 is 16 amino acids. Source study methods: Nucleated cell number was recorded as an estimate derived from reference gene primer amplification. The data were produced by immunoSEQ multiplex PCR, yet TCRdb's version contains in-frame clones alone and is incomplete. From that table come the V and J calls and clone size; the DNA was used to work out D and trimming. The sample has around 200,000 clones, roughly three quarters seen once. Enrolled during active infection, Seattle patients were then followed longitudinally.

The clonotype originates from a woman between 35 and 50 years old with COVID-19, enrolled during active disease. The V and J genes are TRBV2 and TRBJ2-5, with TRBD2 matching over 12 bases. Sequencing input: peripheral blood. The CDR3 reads CASSGVLAGGPETQYF. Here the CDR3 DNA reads TGTGCCAGCAGTGGGGTTCTAGCGGGAGGGCCGGAGACCCAGTACTTC.